The 16 T cell receptor beta chains listed next were all sequenced from one sample in a study of long-term antiretroviral therapy in people with HIV (dated by TCRdb to between 2021 and 2022). The immunoSEQ hsTCRB v3.0 assay was used at survey level resolution for TRB variable region sequencing. TCRdb obtained this table from immuneACCESS and retained in-frame rearrangements with V and J assigned. These tables miss some clones; where compared with another copy, unresolved V genes account for less than half of the shortfall, and the remainder is unexplained. Recorded for this sample are about 17,000 clones; 70% to 80% of them occurred a single time. The top ten hold roughly 8% of the sample. Sequenced here: unsorted PBMCs, sampled at the start of antiretroviral therapy. Every receptor here comes from a man younger than 40 with HIV.

In this sample, this clone turned up a few times. This chain joins TRBV18 and TRBJ1-6; D not certain. CDR1 is KGHSH and CDR2 is LQKENI in the germline V gene. The CDR3 extends over 14 amino acids. V was shortened by 4 bases and J by 9 bases, with 13 bases between the two germline ends. CDR3 nucleotide sequence: TGTGCCAGCTCACTAGACGTAGAGAGTTCACCCCTCCACTTT. Translating it yields CASSLDVESSPLHF.

The chain carries TRBV7-9 and TRBJ2-7, with 7 bases lining up with TRBD1. The V gene's germline CDR1 is SEHNR and CDR2 FQNEAQ (reference sequence). The CDR3 has 17 residues. With 4 bases clipped from V and 0 bases from J, the junction kept 12 bases outside the gene matches. The CDR3 here is CASSSAGGTVSSYEQYF. The CDR3 nucleotides read TGTGCCAGCAGCTCCGCAGGGGGAACGGTCAGCTCCTACGAGCAGTACTTC.

The V gene is TRBV5-6, the J gene TRBJ2-7; 8 nucleotides agree with TRBD1. Germline CDR1 reads SGHDT; CDR2 reads YYEEEE. The CDR3 length is 13 residues. The junction had 1 base not matched to a gene; V was cut back by 2 bases and J by 3 bases. The CDR3 DNA is TGTGCCAGCAGCTTAGACAGGGGCTACGAGCAGTACTTC. Its protein product is CASSLDRGYEQYF.

V usage is TRBV5-5 and J usage is TRBJ2-7; 7 bases map to TRBD1. Trimming cost V 0 bases and J 1 base; bases outside gene matches: 7. Germline CDR1 reads SGHKS; CDR2 reads YYEKEE (reference sequence). This CDR3 comprises 16 residues. CDR3 loop: CASSLAPGTDSYEQYF. DNA of the CDR3: TGTGCCAGCAGCTTGGCTCCCGGGACAGATTCCTACGAGCAGTACTTC.

This chain uses TRBV30 with TRBJ2-5; tentatively, D is TRBD1 (6 bases). CDR1 is GTSNPN, CDR2 SVGIG, per germline (reference sequence). V was pared by 1 base and J by 5 bases, with 11 bases between. The length of the CDR3 is 13 residues. The chain's CDR3 is CAWSARGSETQYF. CDR3 nucleotide sequence: TGTGCCTGGAGTGCCAGGGGCAGCGAGACCCAGTACTTC.

This clone was detected only once. V usage is TRBV11-2 and J usage is TRBJ1-2; TRBD1 is a possible D gene (6 bases). The CDR3 contains 15 residues. Germline assignment: CDR1 SGHAT and CDR2 FQNNGV. Trimming removed 2 bases at V and 3 bases at J, with 13 bases between. The CDR3 DNA sequence: TGTGCCAGCAGCTTACGGGGGCGGTCAGACTATGGCTACACCTTC. This gives the protein CASSLRGRSDYGYTF.

This clone was seen a few times. The V gene is TRBV6-1, the J gene TRBJ1-5; D is perhaps TRBD1 (6 bases). This CDR3 is built from 15 residues. Germline loops: CDR1 MNHNS, CDR2 SASEGT. V lost 5 bases and J lost 0, with 11 bases in between. The CDR3 coding sequence is TGTGCCAGCAGTAGGACAGAATATAGCAATCAGCCCCAGCATTTT. It codes for CASSRTEYSNQPQHF.

The chain has TRBV4-1 and TRBJ1-2, with no clear D. CDR3 size: 16 residues. V was pared by 1 base and J by 1 base, with 13 bases between. The germline V gene encodes CDR1 MGHRA and CDR2 YSYEKL. Here the CDR3 reads CASSQVQSNNNYGYTF. CDR3 nucleotide sequence: TGCGCCAGCAGCCAAGTACAGTCTAATAATAACTATGGCTACACCTTC.

The chain is built from TRBV2 and TRBJ1-2, with TRBD1 matching over 7 bases. Looked up from germline, CDR1 is SNHLY and CDR2 is FYNNEI. J lost 0 bases, V lost 5 bases, and 3 bases had no gene match. The CDR3 covers 14 residues. In DNA, the CDR3 is TGTGCCAGCAGTCTCGGGACAGCTAACTATGGCTACACCTTC. This gives the protein CASSLGTANYGYTF.

The CDR3 DNA is TGTGCCAGTAGTATATACTGGAACACTGAAGCTTTCTTT. Translating it yields CASSIYWNTEAFF. The chain is built from TRBV19 and TRBJ1-1; no firm D call. This CDR3 is 13 amino acids long. Trimming shortened V by 2 bases and J by 1 base, and 5 bases separated the two germline ends. The germline CDR1 and CDR2 sequences are LNHDA and SQIVND (reference sequence). Looking up the rest from reference TRBV19 and TRBJ1-1 gives the full variable domain: DGGITQSPKYLFRKEGQNVTLSCEQNLNHDAMYWYRQDPGQGLRLIYYSQIVNDFQKGDIAEGYSVSREKKESFPLTVTSAQKNPTAFYLCASSIYWNTEAFFGQGTRLTVV.

The V gene is TRBV7-8, the J gene TRBJ2-7; 10 bases are a match to TRBD1. V shed 4 bases and J 6 bases; nucleotides not matched to a gene: 9. Germline V gene data show CDR1 as SGHVS and CDR2 as FQNEAQ. The CDR3 is 15 residues long. The CDR3 spells CASSSGDRGQLEQYF. Here the CDR3 DNA reads TGTGCCAGCAGCTCCGGGGACAGGGGCCAGCTCGAGCAGTACTTC. The variable domain in full, completed from reference TRBV7-8 and TRBJ2-7, reads GAGVSQSPRYKVAKRGQDVALRCDPISGHVSLFWYQQALGQGPEFLTYFQNEAQLDKSGLPSDRFFAERPEGSVSTLKIQRTQQEDSAVYLCASSSGDRGQLEQYFGPGTRLTVT.

The V and J genes are TRBV4-2 and TRBJ2-7; D is undetermined. The V and J ends lost 0 bases and 4 bases respectively, with 10 bases between them. CDR1 is LGHNA, CDR2 YNFKEQ, per germline. This CDR3 contains 14 residues. The CDR3 region has the DNA TGTGCCAGCAGCCAAGAGGTTGTAAGGTACGAGCAGTACTTC. The encoded protein is CASSQEVVRYEQYF.

The rearrangement uses TRBV28 and TRBJ1-2; D is uncertain. The CDR3 is 13 amino acids. V shed 7 bases and J shed 4 bases, with 13 bases lying between them. CDR1 and CDR2 (germline): MDHEN, SYDVKM. CDR3 sequence: CASNSIRLYGYTF. The CDR3, as DNA: TGTGCCAGCAACTCAATAAGACTCTATGGCTACACCTTC.

The chain couples TRBV7-9 to TRBJ1-5, with 10 bases fitting TRBD1. J gave up 1 base and V 1 base, and 1 base lay outside the gene matches. The CDR3 is made up of 16 amino acids. From germline, CDR1 is SEHNR and CDR2 FQNEAQ (reference sequence). CDR3 residues: CASSLEGQGSNQPQHF. CDR3 nucleotide sequence: TGTGCCAGCAGCTTAGAGGGACAGGGGAGCAATCAGCCCCAGCATTTT. The full variable domain, completed using reference TRBV7-9 and TRBJ1-5, is DTGVSQNPRHKITKRGQNVTFRCDPISEHNRLYWYRQTLGQGPEFLTYFQNEAQLEKSRLLSDRFSAERPKGSFSTLEIQRTEQGDSAMYLCASSLEGQGSNQPQHFGDGTRLSIL.

V gene TRBV5-4 combines with J gene TRBJ2-5; D is uncertain. The CDR3 spans 12 residues. V was trimmed by 0 bases and J by 4 bases, leaving 4 bases between them. The V gene's germline CDR1 is SGHNT and CDR2 YYREEE (reference sequence). CDR3 sequence: CASSLAAETQYF. CDR3 nucleotide sequence: TGTGCCAGCAGCTTGGCAGCAGAGACCCAGTACTTC. Full variable domain (outside the CDR3, taken from reference TRBV5-4 and TRBJ2-5): ETGVTQSPTHLIKTRGQQVTLRCSSQSGHNTVSWYQQALGQGPQFIFQYYREEENGRGNFPPRFSGLQFPNYSSELNVNALELDDSALYLCASSLAAETQYFGPGTRLLVL.

The V call is TRBV28, the J call TRBJ1-5, with D tentatively TRBD1 (6 bases). V lost 7 bases and J 3 bases, leaving 13 bases between the germline ends. Looked up from germline, CDR1 is MDHEN and CDR2 is SYDVKM. The length of the CDR3 is 14 residues. DNA for the CDR3: TGTGCCAGCATTCAGGGGCTTATCAATCAGCCCCAGCATTTT. Translated: CASIQGLINQPQHF. The full variable domain, with the rest looked up from reference TRBV28 and TRBJ1-5, is DVKVTQSSRYLVKRTGEKVFLECVQDMDHENMFWYRQDPGLGLRLIYFSYDVKMKEKGDIPEGYSVSREKKERFSLILESASTNQTSMYLCASIQGLINQPQHFGDGTRLSIL.